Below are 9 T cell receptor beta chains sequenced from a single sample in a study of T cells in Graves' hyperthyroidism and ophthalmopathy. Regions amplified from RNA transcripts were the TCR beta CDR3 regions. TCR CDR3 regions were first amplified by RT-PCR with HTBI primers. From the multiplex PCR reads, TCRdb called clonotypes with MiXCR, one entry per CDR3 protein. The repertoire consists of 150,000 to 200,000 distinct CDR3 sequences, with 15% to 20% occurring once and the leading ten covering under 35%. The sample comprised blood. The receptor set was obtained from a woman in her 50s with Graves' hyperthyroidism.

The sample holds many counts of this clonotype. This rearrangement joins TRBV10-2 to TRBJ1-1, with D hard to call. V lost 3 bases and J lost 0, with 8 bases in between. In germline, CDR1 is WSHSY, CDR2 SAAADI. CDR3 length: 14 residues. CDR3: CASSDHSLNTEAFF. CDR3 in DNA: TGCGCCAGCAGTGATCACTCCTTGAACACTGAAGCTTTCTTT.

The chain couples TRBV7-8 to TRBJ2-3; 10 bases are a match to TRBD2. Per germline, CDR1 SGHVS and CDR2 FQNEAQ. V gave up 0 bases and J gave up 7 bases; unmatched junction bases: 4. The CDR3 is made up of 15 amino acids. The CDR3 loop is CASSLAASGSNTQYF. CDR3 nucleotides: TGTGCCAGCAGCTTAGCGGCTAGCGGGAGTAATACGCAGTATTTT.

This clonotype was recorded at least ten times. The CDR3: CASSSGTRRHNEQFF. CDR3 coding DNA: TGTGCCAGCAGTTCTGGGACTAGACGGCACAATGAGCAGTTCTTC. The rearrangement uses TRBV12-3 or TRBV12-4 and TRBJ2-1; 8 bases line up with TRBD2. Losses at the gene ends were 4 bases for V and 5 bases for J; bases not matched to a gene: 7. The CDR3 contains 15 residues.

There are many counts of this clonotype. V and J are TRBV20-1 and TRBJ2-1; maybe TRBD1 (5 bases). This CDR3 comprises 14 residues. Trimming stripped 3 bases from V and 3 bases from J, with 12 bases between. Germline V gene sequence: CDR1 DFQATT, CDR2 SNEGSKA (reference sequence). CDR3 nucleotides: TGCAGTGCTAGTAGGCCAGGGATCTACAATGAGCAGTTCTTC. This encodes CSASRPGIYNEQFF.

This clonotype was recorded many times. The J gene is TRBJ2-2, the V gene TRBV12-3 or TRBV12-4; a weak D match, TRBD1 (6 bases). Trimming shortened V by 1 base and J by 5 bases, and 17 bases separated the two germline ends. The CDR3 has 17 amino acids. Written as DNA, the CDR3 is TGTGCCAGCAGTTTAGAGGTTTTAGGGGGTCGGACCGGGGAGCTGTTTTTT. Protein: CASSLEVLGGRTGELFF.

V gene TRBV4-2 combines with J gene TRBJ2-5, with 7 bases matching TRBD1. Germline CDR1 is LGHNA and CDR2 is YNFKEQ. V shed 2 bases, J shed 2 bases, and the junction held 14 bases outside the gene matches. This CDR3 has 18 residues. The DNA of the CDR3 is TGTGCCAGCAGCCAAAGTCCTCAGACAGGGTCGCGGCAAGAGACCCAGTACTTC. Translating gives CASSQSPQTGSRQETQYF.

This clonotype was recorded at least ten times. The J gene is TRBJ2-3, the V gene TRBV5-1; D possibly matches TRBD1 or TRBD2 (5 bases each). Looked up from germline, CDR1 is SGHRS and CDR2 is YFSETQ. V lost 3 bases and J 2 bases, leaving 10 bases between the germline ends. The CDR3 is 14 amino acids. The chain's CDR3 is CASSYGTATDTQYF. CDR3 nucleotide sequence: TGCGCCAGCAGCTACGGGACCGCCACAGATACGCAGTATTTT.

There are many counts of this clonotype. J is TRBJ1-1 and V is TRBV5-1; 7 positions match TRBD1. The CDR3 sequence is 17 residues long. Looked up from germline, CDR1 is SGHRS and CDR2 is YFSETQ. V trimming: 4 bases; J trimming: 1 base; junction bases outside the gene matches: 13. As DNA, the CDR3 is TGCGCCAGCAGCAGCAGGGGGACTTCGCCTCCGAACACTGAAGCTTTCTTT. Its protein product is CASSSRGTSPPNTEAFF. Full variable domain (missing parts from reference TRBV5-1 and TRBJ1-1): KAGVTQTPRYLIKTRGQQVTLSCSPISGHRSVSWYQQTPGQGLQFLFEYFSETQRNKGNFPGRFSGRQFSNSRSEMNVSTLELGDSALYLCASSSRGTSPPNTEAFFGQGTRLTVV.

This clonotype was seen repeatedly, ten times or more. CDR3 DNA sequence: TGCGCCAGCAGCCGGGACAGGGGCGCCACCTACGAGCAGTACTTC. It codes for CASSRDRGATYEQYF. The J gene is TRBJ2-7, the V gene TRBV5-1, with TRBD1 matching over 10 bases. Germline CDR1 is SGHRS and CDR2 is YFSETQ. The J segment lost 2 bases and the V segment lost 4 bases, leaving 6 bases of the junction unmatched. The CDR3 sequence is 15 residues long.